These 15 T cell receptor beta chains were all obtained from the same sample, sequenced in a study of blood T cell repertoires in COVID-19. Profiled with immunoSEQ multiplex PCR; TCRdb holds only in-frame clones, not every one. The table shows approximately 340,000 clones, with about 89% occurring only once. The material sequenced was PBMCs or T cells enriched from blood (not recorded which). These receptor sequences come from a woman aged 35 to 49 who had been exposed to COVID-19.

This chain joins TRBV18 and TRBJ1-5, with a weak D call TRBD1 (5 bases). CDR3 size: 17 residues. The V gene's germline CDR1 is KGHSH and CDR2 LQKENI. V was shortened by 3 bases and J by 0 bases, with 15 bases between the two germline ends. The CDR3 DNA reads TGTGCCAGCTCACCCTTTGGGGCAGGAAATAGCAATCAGCCCCAGCATTTT. As protein: CASSPFGAGNSNQPQHF. The variable domain in full, completed from reference TRBV18 and TRBJ1-5, reads NAGVMQNPRHLVRRRGQEARLRCSPMKGHSHVYWYRQLPEEGLKFMVYLQKENIIDESGMPKERFSAEFPKEGPSILRIQQVVRGDSAAYFCASSPFGAGNSNQPQHFGDGTRLSIL.

The gene calls are TRBV30 and TRBJ2-2, with a possible D match to TRBD1 (6 bases). The germline V gene encodes CDR1 GTSNPN and CDR2 SVGIG (reference sequence). The CDR3 has 17 amino acids. Trimming took off 3 bases at V and 6 bases at J, with 23 bases between the two ends. The CDR3 DNA sequence: TGTGCCTGGAGCTTCTCTAGGGGACACCCTTCATCCGGGGAGCTGTTTTTT. This sequence encodes CAWSFSRGHPSSGELFF. The full variable domain, its missing parts supplied by reference TRBV30 and TRBJ2-2, is SQTIHQWPATLVQPVGSPLSLECTVEGTSNPNLYWYRQAAGRGLQLLFYSVGIGQISSEVPQNLSASRPQDRQFILSSKKLLLSDSGFYLCAWSFSRGHPSSGELFFGEGSRLTVL.

The chain recombines TRBV5-8 with TRBJ1-1; perhaps TRBD1 as D (5 bases). Trimming removed 5 bases at V and 1 base at J, with 12 bases between. CDR1 SGHTS and CDR2 YDEGEE come from the germline V gene. The CDR3 is made up of 14 amino acids. The CDR3 DNA reads as TGTGCCAGCAGTCAAGCTGACAGGAACACTGAAGCTTTCTTT. This translates into CASSQADRNTEAFF.

CDR3 DNA: TGCGCCAGCAGCTTGGGAGGGGGCGGTGTTGAAAAACTGTTTTTT. Translating it yields CASSLGGGGVEKLFF. The genes are TRBV5-1 and TRBJ1-4, with TRBD1 matching over 7 bases. The germline V gene has CDR1 SGHRS and CDR2 YFSETQ. The junction had 6 bases not matched to a gene; V was cut back by 0 bases and J by 7 bases. The CDR3 extends over 15 amino acids.

The genes are TRBV24-1 and TRBJ1-5; the D gene is possibly TRBD1 (6 bases). The CDR3 contains 20 residues. Trimming cost V 1 base and J 2 bases, with 23 bases left between them. Germline-derived CDR1 and CDR2 are KGHDR and SFDVKD. CDR3 bases: TGTGCCACCAGTGATTTCGTACTCAACAGGGCTTGTATGGGCAATCAGCCCCAGCATTTT. It yields the protein CATSDFVLNRACMGNQPQHF.

The chain uses TRBV6-5 and TRBJ1-5; no firm D call. Germline V gene lookup returns CDR1 MNHEY and CDR2 SVGAGI. V was clipped by 9 bases and J by 0 bases, with 12 bases between them. CDR3 size: 14 residues. The CDR3 reads CASSGSYSNQPQHF. The DNA for the CDR3 is TGTGCCAGTTCCGGGTCTTATAGCAATCAGCCCCAGCATTTT.

This chain uses TRBV19 with TRBJ1-4; the D is unclear. The length of the CDR3 is 11 residues. Germline CDR1 LNHDA, CDR2 SQIVND (reference sequence). V lost 8 bases and J 8 bases, leaving 9 bases between the germline ends. The CDR3 region is CASSRVEKLFF. The CDR3, as DNA: TGTGCCAGTTCCCGCGTGGAAAAACTGTTTTTT.

The rearrangement joins TRBV29-1 to TRBJ1-1; maybe TRBD1 (5 bases). The CDR3 runs 11 residues. Germline CDR1 is SQVTM and CDR2 is ANQGSEA. V lost 7 bases to trimming and J lost 4 bases, with 10 bases between them. DNA for the CDR3: TGCAGCGGGGGGTCGAGCACTGAAGCTTTCTTT. Translation: CSGGSSTEAFF. Complete variable domain (other parts from reference TRBV29-1 and TRBJ1-1): SAVISQKPSRDICQRGTSLTIQCQVDSQVTMMFWYRQQPGQSLTLIATANQGSEATYESGFVIDKFPISRPNLTFSTLTVSNMSPEDSSIYLCSGGSSTEAFFGQGTRLTVV.

CDR3 coding DNA: TGTGCCAGCAGCTTGTCCCAGGGGATTAACTATGGCTACACCTTC. As protein: CASSLSQGINYGYTF. V is TRBV5-4 and J is TRBJ1-2; a weak D match, TRBD1 (6 bases). Germline lookup yields CDR1 SGHNT and CDR2 YYREEE (reference sequence). The CDR3 contains 15 residues. Trimming shortened V by 1 base and J by 1 base, and 11 bases separated the two germline ends.

The chain is built from TRBV2 and TRBJ1-1; unclear D gene. The CDR3 has 13 residues. CDR1 and CDR2 from the germline V gene are SNHLY and FYNNEI. Trimming cost V 8 bases and J 1 base, with 11 bases left between them. CDR3 sequence (DNA): TGTGCCAGCCGTACCGAGGGGAACACTGAAGCTTTCTTT. Its protein is CASRTEGNTEAFF.

Only a few counts were recorded for this clone. The V and J genes are TRBV27 and TRBJ2-3, with unresolved D. Germline V CDR1 and CDR2: MNHEY, SMNVEV (reference sequence). The ends were cut back, 3 bases at V and 6 bases at J, with 7 bases in the middle. The CDR3 covers 12 residues. The CDR3 region is CASSFTRDTQYF. CDR3 in DNA: TGTGCCAGCAGTTTCACCAGGGATACGCAGTATTTT.

The chain employs TRBV7-9 and TRBJ1-5; TRBD1 matches 7 bases. The CDR3 sequence is 16 residues long. Trimming cost V 5 bases and J 1 base; bases outside gene matches: 8. Germline CDR1 is SEHNR and CDR2 is FQNEAQ (reference sequence). The CDR3 here is CASSLQGQESNQPQHF. CDR3 nucleotide sequence: TGTGCCAGCAGCCTACAAGGACAGGAGAGCAATCAGCCCCAGCATTTT.

The CDR3 coding sequence is TGTGCCACCAGTGATCCAGCGGGAGGGGGCACAGATACGCAGTATTTT. This gives the protein CATSDPAGGGTDTQYF. The J gene is TRBJ2-3, the V gene TRBV24-1; 10 nucleotides agree with TRBD2. The CDR3 loop spans 16 amino acids. The trim removed 3 bases at V and 1 base at J, leaving 3 bases unmatched. In germline, CDR1 is KGHDR, CDR2 SFDVKD.

The CDR3 coding sequence is TGTGCCAGTAGCCGGGACAGGGTAGAGACCCAGTACTTC. It encodes CASSRDRVETQYF. The genes are TRBV19 and TRBJ2-5; 9 nucleotides align to TRBD1. This CDR3 has 13 residues. Germline CDR1 LNHDA, CDR2 SQIVND (reference sequence). The J segment lost 4 bases and the V segment lost 6 bases, leaving 3 bases of the junction unmatched.

This clone occurred once. The J gene is TRBJ2-5, the V gene TRBV7-8; tentatively, D is TRBD1 (6 bases). Trimming took off 0 bases at V and 2 bases at J, with 10 bases between the two ends. From germline, CDR1 is SGHVS and CDR2 FQNEAQ. The CDR3 spans 15 residues. Here the CDR3 DNA reads TGTGCCAGCAGCTTAGCCGGGACAAGACAAGAGACCCAGTACTTC. This translates into CASSLAGTRQETQYF. Based on the CDR3 plus reference TRBV7-8 and TRBJ2-5, the full variable domain is GAGVSQSPRYKVAKRGQDVALRCDPISGHVSLFWYQQALGQGPEFLTYFQNEAQLDKSGLPSDRFFAERPEGSVSTLKIQRTQQEDSAVYLCASSLAGTRQETQYFGPGTRLLVL.